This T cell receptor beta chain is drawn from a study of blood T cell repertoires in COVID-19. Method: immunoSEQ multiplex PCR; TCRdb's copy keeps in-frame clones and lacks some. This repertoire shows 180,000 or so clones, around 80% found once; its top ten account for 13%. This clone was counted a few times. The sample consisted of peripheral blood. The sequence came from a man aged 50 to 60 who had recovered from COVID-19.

This chain's CDR3 is CASTLDPGGKVGYTQYF. The CDR3, as DNA: TGTGCCAGCACCCTAGACCCCGGCGGGAAAGTGGGGTATACGCAGTATTTT. This chain joins TRBV7-2 and TRBJ2-3; possible D gene TRBD2, 6 bases. The V end lost 7 bases, the J end lost 7 bases, and 27 bases lay between the germline ends. CDR1 SGHTA and CDR2 FQGNSA come from the germline V gene. CDR3 length: 17 residues. The complete variable domain, with remaining parts taken from reference TRBV7-2 and TRBJ2-3, reads GAGVSQSPSNKVTEKGKDVELRCDPISGHTALYWYRQSLGQGLEFLIYFQGNSAPDKSGLPSDRFSAERTGGSVSTLTIQRTQQEDSAVYLCASTLDPGGKVGYTQYFGPGTRLTVL.